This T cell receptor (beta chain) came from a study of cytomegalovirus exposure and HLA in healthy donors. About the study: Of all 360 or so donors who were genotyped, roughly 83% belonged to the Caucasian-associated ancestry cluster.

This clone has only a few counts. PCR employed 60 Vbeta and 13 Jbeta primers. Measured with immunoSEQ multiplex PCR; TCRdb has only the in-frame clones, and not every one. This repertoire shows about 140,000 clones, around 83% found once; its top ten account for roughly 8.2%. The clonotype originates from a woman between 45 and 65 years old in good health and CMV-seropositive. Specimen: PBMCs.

The CDR3 DNA sequence: TGTGCCAGCAGCGTAGCTGGGGGACTAGCGGGGTGGCAGGAGACCCAGTACTTC. Translating gives CASSVAGGLAGWQETQYF. V and J are TRBV9 and TRBJ2-5, with 13 bases lining up with TRBD2. Germline-derived CDR1 and CDR2 are SGDLS and YYNGEE. The CDR3 extends over 18 amino acids. The J segment lost 5 bases and the V segment lost 0 bases, leaving 10 bases of the junction unmatched.